This T cell receptor (beta chain) was retrieved from a study of T cell changes during pregnancy in multiple sclerosis. Repertoires were generated with immunoSEQ multiplex PCR, while TCRdb's copy carries only in-frame clones and drops some. The sample lists about 28,000 clones, approximately 92% occurring once. Germline V gene data show CDR1 as SGDLS and CDR2 as YYNGEE. The CDR3 is made up of 14 amino acids. V lost 0 bases, J lost 2 bases, and 8 bases lay in between. This receptor was identified in a female donor with multiple sclerosis, enrolled in a pregnancy study. The rearrangement links TRBV9 to TRBJ1-2, with D unresolved. The material sequenced was CD4+ T cells from peripheral blood mononuclear cells, taken in the second trimester of pregnancy. This CDR3 is CASSVVGGNYGYTF. CDR3 DNA: TGTGCCAGCAGCGTAGTGGGAGGCAACTATGGCTACACCTTC.